Following are 3 T cell receptor beta chains from one sample sequenced in a study of graft-versus-host responses after intestinal transplantation listed by TCRdb under 2021. The method behind the library was the immunoSEQ multiplex PCR assay. The table comes from immuneACCESS by way of TCRdb, which keeps in-frame sequences with V and J called. Part of the clones is missing from these tables; in studies checked, under half for an unresolved V gene and the rest for unknown reasons. The sample yields over 45,000 clones; around nine tenths were counted once. The ten largest clones represent less than 2% of the sample. The sample consisted of PBMCs, taken 26 days after transplant. These receptors were taken from a human patient who received an intestinal transplant, so some T cells may come from the graft donor.

The rearrangement joins TRBV5-4 to TRBJ2-3; TRBD2 agrees at 7 bases. This CDR3 has 15 residues. Germline V gives CDR1 SGHNT, CDR2 YYREEE (reference sequence). V shed 0 bases, J shed 0 bases, and the junction held 1 base outside the gene matches. The CDR3 nucleotides read TGTGCCAGCAGCTTGGGGGGGGGTAGCACAGATACGCAGTATTTT. It specifies CASSLGGGSTDTQYF.

This chain links TRBV21-1 with TRBJ2-3; the table names TRBD2, a call not compared with the DNA. TRBV21-1 is a recognized pseudogene. This CDR3 spans 17 amino acids. The CDR3 protein is CASSKNERGGATDTQYF. The CDR3 nucleotides are TGTGCCAGCAGCAAGAATGAGCGGGGTGGGGCTACAGATACGCAGTATTTT.

This clone was seen only once. V and J are TRBV7-3 and TRBJ2-1; 7 nucleotides match TRBD2. This CDR3 has 18 residues. CDR1 SGHTA and CDR2 FQGTGA come from the germline V gene. The V and J ends lost 2 bases and 0 bases, in that order; junction bases with no gene match: 10. The CDR3 is CASSLFVWRESSYNEQFF. CDR3 DNA: TGTGCCAGCAGCTTATTTGTCTGGCGGGAGAGCTCCTACAATGAGCAGTTCTTC.